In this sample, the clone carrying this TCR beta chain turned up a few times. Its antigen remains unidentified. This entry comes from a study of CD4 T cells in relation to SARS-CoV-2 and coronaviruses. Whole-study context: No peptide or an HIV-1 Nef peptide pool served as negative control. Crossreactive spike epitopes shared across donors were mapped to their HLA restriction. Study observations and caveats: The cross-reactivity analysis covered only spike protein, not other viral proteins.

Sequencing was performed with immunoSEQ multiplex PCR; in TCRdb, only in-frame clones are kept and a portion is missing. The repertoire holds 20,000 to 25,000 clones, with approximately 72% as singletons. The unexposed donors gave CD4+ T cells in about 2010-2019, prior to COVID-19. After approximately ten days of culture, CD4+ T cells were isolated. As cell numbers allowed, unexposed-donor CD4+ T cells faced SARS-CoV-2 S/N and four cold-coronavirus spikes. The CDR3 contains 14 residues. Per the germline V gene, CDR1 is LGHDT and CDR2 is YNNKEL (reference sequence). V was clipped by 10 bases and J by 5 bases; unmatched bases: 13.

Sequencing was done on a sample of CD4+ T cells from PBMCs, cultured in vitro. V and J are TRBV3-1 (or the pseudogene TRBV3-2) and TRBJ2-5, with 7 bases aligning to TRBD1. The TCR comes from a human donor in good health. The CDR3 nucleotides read TGTGCCACCGAAACGACAGGGAGTTATGAGACCCAGTACTTC. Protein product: CATETTGSYETQYF.